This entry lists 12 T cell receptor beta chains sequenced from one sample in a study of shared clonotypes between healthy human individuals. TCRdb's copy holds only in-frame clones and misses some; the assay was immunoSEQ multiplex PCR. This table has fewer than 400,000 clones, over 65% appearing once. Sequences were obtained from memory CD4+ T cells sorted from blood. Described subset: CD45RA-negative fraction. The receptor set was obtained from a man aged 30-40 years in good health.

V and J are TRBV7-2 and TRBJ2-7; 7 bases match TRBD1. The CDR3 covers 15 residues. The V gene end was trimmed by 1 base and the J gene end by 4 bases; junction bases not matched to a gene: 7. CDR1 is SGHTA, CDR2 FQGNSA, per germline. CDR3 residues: CASSLEGTVSYEQYF. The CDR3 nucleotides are TGTGCCAGCAGCTTAGAGGGGACAGTCAGTTACGAGCAGTACTTC.

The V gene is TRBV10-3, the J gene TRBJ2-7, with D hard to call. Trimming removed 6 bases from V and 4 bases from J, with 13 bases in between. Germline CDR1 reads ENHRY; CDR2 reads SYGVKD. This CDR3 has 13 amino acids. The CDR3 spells CAISGYSGYEQYF. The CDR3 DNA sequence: TGTGCCATCAGCGGCTATAGTGGTTACGAGCAGTACTTC.

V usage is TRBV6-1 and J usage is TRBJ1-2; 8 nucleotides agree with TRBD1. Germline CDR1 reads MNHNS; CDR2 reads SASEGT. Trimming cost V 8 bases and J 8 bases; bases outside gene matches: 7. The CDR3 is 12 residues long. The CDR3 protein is CASWTTGAGYTF. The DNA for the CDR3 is TGTGCCAGCTGGACGACAGGGGCCGGCTACACCTTC.

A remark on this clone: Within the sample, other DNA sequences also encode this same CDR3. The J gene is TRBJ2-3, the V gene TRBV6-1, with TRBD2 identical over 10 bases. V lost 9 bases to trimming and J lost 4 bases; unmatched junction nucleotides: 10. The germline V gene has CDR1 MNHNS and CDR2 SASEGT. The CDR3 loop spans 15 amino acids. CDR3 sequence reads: CASTAGTSVADTQYF. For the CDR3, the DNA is TGTGCCAGTACTGCGGGGACTAGCGTCGCAGATACGCAGTATTTT.

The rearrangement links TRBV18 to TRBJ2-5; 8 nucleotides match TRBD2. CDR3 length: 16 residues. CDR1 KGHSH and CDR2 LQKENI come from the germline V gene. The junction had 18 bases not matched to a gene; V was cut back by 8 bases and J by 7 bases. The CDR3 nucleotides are TGTGCCAGCGCCTCACCCGCTAGCGGGCCCCTTGGGACCCAGTACTTC. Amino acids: CASASPASGPLGTQYF.

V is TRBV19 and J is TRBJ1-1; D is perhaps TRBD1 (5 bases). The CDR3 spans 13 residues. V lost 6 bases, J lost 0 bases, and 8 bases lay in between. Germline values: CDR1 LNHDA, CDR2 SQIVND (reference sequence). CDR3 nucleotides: TGTGCCAGTAGCTGGGGGTTGAACACTGAAGCTTTCTTT. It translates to CASSWGLNTEAFF. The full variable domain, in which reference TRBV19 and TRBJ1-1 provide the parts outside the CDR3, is DGGITQSPKYLFRKEGQNVTLSCEQNLNHDAMYWYRQDPGQGLRLIYYSQIVNDFQKGDIAEGYSVSREKKESFPLTVTSAQKNPTAFYLCASSWGLNTEAFFGQGTRLTVV.

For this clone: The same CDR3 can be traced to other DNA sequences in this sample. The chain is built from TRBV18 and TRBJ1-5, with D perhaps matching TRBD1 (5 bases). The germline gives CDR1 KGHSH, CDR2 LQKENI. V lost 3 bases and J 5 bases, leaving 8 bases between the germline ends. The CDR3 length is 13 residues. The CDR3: CASSPRDDQPQHF. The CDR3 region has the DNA TGTGCCAGCTCACCTCGGGACGATCAGCCCCAGCATTTT.

The CDR3 here is CASSQLLAGDVADTQYF. CDR3 in DNA: TGCGCCAGCAGCCAATTGCTAGCGGGAGACGTCGCAGATACGCAGTATTTT. The genes are TRBV4-1 and TRBJ2-3, with TRBD2 identical over 10 bases. The J segment lost 4 bases and the V segment lost 2 bases, leaving 9 bases of the junction unmatched. Germline assignment: CDR1 MGHRA and CDR2 YSYEKL. The CDR3 sequence is 17 residues long.

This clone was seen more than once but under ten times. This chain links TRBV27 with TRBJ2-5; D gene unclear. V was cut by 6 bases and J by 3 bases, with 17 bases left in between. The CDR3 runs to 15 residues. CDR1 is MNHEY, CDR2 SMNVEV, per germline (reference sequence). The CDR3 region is CASSRESSRKETQYF. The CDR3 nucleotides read TGTGCCAGCAGCCGTGAGTCGAGCCGTAAAGAGACCCAGTACTTC.

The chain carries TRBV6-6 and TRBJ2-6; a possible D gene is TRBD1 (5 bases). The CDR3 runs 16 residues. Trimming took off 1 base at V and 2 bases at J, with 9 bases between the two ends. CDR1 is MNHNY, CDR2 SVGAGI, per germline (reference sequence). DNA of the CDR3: TGTGCCAGCAGTTACTTCACCAGGGCTGGGGCCAACGTCCTGACTTTC. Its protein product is CASSYFTRAGANVLTF.

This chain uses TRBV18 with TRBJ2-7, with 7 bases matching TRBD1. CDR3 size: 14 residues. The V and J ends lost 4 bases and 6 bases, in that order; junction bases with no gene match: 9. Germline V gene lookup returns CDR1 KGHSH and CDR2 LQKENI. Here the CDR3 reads CASSREQGPGEQYF. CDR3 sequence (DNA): TGTGCCAGCTCACGGGAACAGGGGCCTGGCGAGCAGTACTTC.

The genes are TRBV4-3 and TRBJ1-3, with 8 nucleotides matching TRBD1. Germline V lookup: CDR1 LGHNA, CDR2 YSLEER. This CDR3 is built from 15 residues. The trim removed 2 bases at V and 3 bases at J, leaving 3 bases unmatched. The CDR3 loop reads CASSQSGGFGNTIYF. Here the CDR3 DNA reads TGCGCCAGCAGCCAATCAGGGGGCTTTGGAAACACCATATATTTT.